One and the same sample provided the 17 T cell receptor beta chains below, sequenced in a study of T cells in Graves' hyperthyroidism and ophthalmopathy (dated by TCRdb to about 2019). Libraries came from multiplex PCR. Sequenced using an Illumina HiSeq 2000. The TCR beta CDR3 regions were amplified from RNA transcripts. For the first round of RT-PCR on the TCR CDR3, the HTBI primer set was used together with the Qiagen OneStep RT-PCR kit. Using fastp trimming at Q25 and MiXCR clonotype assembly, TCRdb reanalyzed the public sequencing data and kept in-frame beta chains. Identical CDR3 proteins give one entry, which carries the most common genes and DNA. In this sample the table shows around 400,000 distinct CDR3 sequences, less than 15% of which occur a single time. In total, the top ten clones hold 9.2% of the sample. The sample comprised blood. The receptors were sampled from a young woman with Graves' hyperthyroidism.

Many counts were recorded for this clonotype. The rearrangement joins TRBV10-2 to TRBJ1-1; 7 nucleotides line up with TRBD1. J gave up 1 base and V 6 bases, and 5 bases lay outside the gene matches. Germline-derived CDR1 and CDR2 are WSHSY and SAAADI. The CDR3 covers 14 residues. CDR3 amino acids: CASRITGENTEAFF. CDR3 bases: TGCGCCAGCAGAATTACAGGGGAGAACACTGAAGCTTTCTTT.

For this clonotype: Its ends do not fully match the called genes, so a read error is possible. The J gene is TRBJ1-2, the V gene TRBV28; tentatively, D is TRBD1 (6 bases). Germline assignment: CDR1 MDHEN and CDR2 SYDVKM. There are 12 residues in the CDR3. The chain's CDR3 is CASILRGAGYTF. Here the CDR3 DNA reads TGTGCCAGCATTTTAAGGGGGGCTGGCTACACCTTC.

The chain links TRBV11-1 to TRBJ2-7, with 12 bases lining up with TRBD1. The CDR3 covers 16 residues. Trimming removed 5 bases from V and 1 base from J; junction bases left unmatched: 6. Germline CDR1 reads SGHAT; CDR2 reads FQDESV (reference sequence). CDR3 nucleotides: TGTGCCAGCAGCGCGGGGACAGGGGGCGCTTCCTACGAGCAGTACTTC. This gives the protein CASSAGTGGASYEQYF.

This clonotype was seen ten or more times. DNA of the CDR3: TGTGCCAGCAGTTACACAGTTCAGGGGCGCTATGGCTACACCTTC. Translated, it gives CASSYTVQGRYGYTF. The chain combines TRBV6-6 with TRBJ1-2, with a tentative D call TRBD1 (6 bases). Trimming took 2 bases from V and 4 from J, leaving 14 bases between them. The germline V gene has CDR1 MNHNY and CDR2 SVGAGI (reference sequence). The CDR3 contains 15 residues.

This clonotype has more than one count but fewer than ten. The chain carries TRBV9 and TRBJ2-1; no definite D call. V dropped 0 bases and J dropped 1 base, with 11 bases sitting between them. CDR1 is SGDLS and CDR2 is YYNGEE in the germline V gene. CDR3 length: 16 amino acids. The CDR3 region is CASSVDQRFSYNEQFF. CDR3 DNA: TGTGCCAGCAGCGTAGACCAGCGCTTTTCCTACAATGAGCAGTTCTTC. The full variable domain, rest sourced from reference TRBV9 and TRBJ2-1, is DSGVTQTPKHLITATGQRVTLRCSPRSGDLSVYWYQQSLDQGLQFLIQYYNGEERAKGNILERFSAQQFPDLHSELNLSSLELGDSALYFCASSVDQRFSYNEQFFGPGTRLTVL.

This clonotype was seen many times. The CDR3 bases are TGCAGTGCTAGGAGTTTAACGGGAGGAAAGACGGTTTCGTCCTACAATGAGCAGTTCTTC. This gives the protein CSARSLTGGKTVSSYNEQFF. The chain carries TRBV20-1 and TRBJ2-1; TRBD2 matches at 7 bases. This CDR3 spans 20 amino acids. J lost 1 base, V lost 3 bases, and 21 bases had no gene match. CDR1 DFQATT and CDR2 SNEGSKA come from the germline V gene (reference sequence).

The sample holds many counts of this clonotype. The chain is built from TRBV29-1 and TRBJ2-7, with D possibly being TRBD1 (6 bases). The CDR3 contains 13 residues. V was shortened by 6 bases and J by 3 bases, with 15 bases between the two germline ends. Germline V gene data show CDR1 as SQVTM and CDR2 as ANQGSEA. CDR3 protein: CSVPAGTSYEQYF. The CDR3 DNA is TGCAGCGTCCCGGCCGGGACAAGCTACGAGCAGTACTTC.

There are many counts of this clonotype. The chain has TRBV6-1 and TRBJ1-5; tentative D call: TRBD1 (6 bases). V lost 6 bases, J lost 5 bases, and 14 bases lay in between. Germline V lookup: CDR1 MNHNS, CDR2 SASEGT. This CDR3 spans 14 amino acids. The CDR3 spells CASRLQGPDQPQHF. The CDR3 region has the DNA TGTGCCAGCAGGTTACAGGGTCCAGATCAGCCCCAGCATTTT.

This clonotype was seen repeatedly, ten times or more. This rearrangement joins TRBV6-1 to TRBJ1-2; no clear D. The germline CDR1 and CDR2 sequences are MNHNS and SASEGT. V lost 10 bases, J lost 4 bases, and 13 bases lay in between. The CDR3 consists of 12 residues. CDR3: CATTSGIYGYTF. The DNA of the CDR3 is TGTGCCACCACGTCCGGGATCTATGGCTACACCTTC.

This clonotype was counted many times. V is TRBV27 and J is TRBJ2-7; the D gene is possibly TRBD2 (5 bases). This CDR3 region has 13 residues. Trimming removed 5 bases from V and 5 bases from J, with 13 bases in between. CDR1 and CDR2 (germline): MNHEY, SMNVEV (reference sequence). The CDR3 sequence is CASSVLGGNEQYF. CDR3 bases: TGTGCCAGCAGTGTTCTAGGAGGCAACGAGCAGTACTTC.

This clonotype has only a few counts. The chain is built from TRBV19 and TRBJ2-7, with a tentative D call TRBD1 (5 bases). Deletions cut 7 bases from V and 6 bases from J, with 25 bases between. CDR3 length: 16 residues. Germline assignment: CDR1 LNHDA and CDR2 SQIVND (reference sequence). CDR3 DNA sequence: TGTGCCAGTACCCCTACCCAGGGCAGTCGTGGCCTCGAGCAGTACTTC. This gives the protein CASTPTQGSRGLEQYF.

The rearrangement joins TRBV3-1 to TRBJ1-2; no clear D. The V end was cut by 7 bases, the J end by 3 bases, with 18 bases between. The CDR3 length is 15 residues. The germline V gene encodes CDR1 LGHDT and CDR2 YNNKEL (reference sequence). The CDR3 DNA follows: TGTGCCAGCACCCCCGGCCGCCCGGGGTACTATGGCTACACCTTC. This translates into CASTPGRPGYYGYTF.

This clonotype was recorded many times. The CDR3 DNA reads as TGTGCCAGCAGAAGAGACAGGGGCCCTCACGAGCAGTACTTC. Amino acids: CASRRDRGPHEQYF. The V gene is TRBV7-9, the J gene TRBJ2-7, with 8 bases matching TRBD1. Germline CDR1 is SEHNR and CDR2 is FQNEAQ (reference sequence). There are 14 residues in the CDR3. The V segment lost 6 bases and the J segment 5 bases; nucleotides outside the gene matches: 9. The complete variable domain, with remaining parts taken from reference TRBV7-9 and TRBJ2-7, reads DTGVSQNPRHKITKRGQNVTFRCDPISEHNRLYWYRQTLGQGPEFLTYFQNEAQLEKSRLLSDRFSAERPKGSFSTLEIQRTEQGDSAMYLCASRRDRGPHEQYFGPGTRLTVT.

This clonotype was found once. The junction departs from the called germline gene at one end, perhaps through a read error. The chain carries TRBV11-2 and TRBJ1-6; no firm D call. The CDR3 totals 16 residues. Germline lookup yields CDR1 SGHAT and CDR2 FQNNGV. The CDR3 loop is CASSLTSSGYNSLLHF. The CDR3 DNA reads TGTGCCAGCAGCTTAACCAGCTCGGGTTATAATTCACTCCTCCACTTT.

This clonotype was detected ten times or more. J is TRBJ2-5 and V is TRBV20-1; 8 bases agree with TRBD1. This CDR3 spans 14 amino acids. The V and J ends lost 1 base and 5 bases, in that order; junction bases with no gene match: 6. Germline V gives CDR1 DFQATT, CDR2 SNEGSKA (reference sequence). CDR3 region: CSARVRQGAETQYF. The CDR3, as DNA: TGCAGTGCTAGAGTGAGGCAGGGGGCTGAGACCCAGTACTTC.

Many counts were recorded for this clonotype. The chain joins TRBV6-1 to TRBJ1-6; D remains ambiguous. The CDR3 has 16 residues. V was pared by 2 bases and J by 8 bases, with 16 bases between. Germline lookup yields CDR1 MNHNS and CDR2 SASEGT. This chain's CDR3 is CASSESAPQGYSPLHF. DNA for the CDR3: TGTGCCAGCAGTGAATCCGCCCCCCAAGGGTATTCACCCCTCCACTTT.

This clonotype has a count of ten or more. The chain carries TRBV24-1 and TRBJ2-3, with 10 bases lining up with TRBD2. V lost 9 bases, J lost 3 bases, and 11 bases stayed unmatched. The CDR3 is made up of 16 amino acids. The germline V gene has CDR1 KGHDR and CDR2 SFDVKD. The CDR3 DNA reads TGTGCCACCCAGACGGGGTCTAGCGGGAGTACAGATACGCAGTATTTT. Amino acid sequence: CATQTGSSGSTDTQYF.